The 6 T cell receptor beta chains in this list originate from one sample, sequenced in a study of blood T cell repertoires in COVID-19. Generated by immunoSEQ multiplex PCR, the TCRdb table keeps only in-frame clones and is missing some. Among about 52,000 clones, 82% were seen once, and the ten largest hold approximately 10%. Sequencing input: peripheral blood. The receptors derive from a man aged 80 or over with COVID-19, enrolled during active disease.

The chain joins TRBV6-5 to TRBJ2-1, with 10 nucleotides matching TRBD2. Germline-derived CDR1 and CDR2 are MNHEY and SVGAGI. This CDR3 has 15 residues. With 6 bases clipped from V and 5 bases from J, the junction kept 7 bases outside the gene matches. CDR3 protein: CASRERTSGNNEQFF. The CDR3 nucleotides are TGTGCCAGCAGAGAGAGGACTAGCGGTAACAATGAGCAGTTCTTC.

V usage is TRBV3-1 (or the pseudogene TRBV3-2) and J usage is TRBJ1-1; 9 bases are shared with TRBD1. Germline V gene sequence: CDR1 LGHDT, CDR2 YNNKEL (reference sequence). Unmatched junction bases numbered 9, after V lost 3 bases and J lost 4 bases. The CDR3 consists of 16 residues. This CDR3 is CASSHHRGHRSTEAFF. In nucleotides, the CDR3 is TGTGCCAGCAGCCACCACAGGGGGCATAGGAGCACTGAAGCTTTCTTT.

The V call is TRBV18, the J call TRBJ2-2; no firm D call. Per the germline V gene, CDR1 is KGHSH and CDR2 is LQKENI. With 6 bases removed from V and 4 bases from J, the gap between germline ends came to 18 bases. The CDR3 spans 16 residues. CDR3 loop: CASSLPRSISTGELFF. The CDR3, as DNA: TGTGCCAGCTCCCTCCCCCGGAGTATTTCCACCGGGGAGCTGTTTTTT. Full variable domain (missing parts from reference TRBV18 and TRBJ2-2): NAGVMQNPRHLVRRRGQEARLRCSPMKGHSHVYWYRQLPEEGLKFMVYLQKENIIDESGMPKERFSAEFPKEGPSILRIQQVVRGDSAAYFCASSLPRSISTGELFFGEGSRLTVL.

The CDR3 DNA sequence: TGTGCCAGCAGTAGGTCCCAGGTCAATCAGCCCCAGCATTTT. As protein: CASSRSQVNQPQHF. The V call is TRBV6-2 or TRBV6-3, the J call TRBJ1-5; D gene uncertain. The CDR3 has 14 residues. From germline, CDR1 is MNHEY and CDR2 SVGEGT. Trimming pared 5 bases from V and 3 bases from J, leaving 11 bases between.

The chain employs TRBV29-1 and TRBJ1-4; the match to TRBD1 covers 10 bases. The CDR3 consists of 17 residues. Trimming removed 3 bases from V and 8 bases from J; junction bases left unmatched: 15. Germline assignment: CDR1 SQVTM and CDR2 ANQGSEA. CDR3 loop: CSVDWAPRQGAREKLFF. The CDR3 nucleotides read TGCAGCGTTGATTGGGCCCCAAGACAGGGGGCGAGAGAAAAACTGTTTTTT.

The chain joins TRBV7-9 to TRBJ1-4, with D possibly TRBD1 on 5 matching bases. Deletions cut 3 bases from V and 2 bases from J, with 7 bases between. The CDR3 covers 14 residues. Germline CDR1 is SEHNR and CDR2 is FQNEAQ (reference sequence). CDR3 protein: CASSLSGTNEKLFF. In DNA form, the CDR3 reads TGTGCCAGCAGCTTGTCAGGGACTAATGAAAAACTGTTTTTT.